Below, 18 T cell receptor beta chains from the same sample are listed, as sequenced in a study of cytomegalovirus exposure and HLA in healthy donors. The PCR had 60 Vbeta and 13 Jbeta primers. Here immunoSEQ multiplex PCR was the method, and the copy in TCRdb shows in-frame clones only, minus some. The table records fewer than 250,000 clones, more than 80% of them present only once. Sequenced sample: PBMCs. The receptors originated from a man younger than 40 in good health and CMV-seronegative.

The chain combines TRBV2 with TRBJ2-7; a possible D gene is TRBD1 (6 bases). CDR3 length equals 12 residues. The germline V gene encodes CDR1 SNHLY and CDR2 FYNNEI. Trimming removed 6 bases from V and 3 bases from J, with 9 bases in between. For the CDR3, the DNA is TGTGCCAGCAGAGGGGACAACTACGAGCAGTACTTC. Translation: CASRGDNYEQYF.

V gene TRBV6-5 combines with J gene TRBJ2-7; the match to TRBD1 covers 7 bases. CDR1 MNHEY and CDR2 SVGAGI come from the germline V gene. After removal of 2 bases from V and 5 bases from J, the junction contained 6 bases not matched to a gene. This CDR3 contains 14 residues. CDR3 DNA sequence: TGTGCCAGCAGTTACGAGACAGGGTTTGACGAGCAGTACTTC. This encodes CASSYETGFDEQYF.

The chain carries TRBV14 and TRBJ2-5; D not resolved. This CDR3 region has 15 residues. Deletions cut 0 bases from V and 5 bases from J, with 13 bases between. The germline CDR1 and CDR2 sequences are SGHDN and FVKESK. The CDR3, as DNA: TGTGCCAGCAGCCAAGATCGTGCCCGGTACGAGACCCAGTACTTC. Translated: CASSQDRARYETQYF. Full variable domain (rest looked up from reference TRBV14 and TRBJ2-5): EAGVTQFPSHSVIEKGQTVTLRCDPISGHDNLYWYRRVMGKEIKFLLHFVKESKQDESGMPNNRFLAERTGGTYSTLKVQPAELEDSGVYFCASSQDRARYETQYFGPGTRLLVL.

The chain employs TRBV5-1 and TRBJ2-5; D gene uncertain. The CDR3 spans 13 residues. Trimming pared 7 bases from V and 5 bases from J, leaving 15 bases between. The V gene's germline CDR1 is SGHRS and CDR2 YFSETQ. The CDR3 sequence: CASAIQVRETQYF. CDR3 coding DNA: TGCGCCAGCGCCATTCAGGTTCGGGAGACCCAGTACTTC.

This sequence joins TRBV2 and TRBJ1-1; a weak D match, TRBD1 (6 bases). The germline V gene has CDR1 SNHLY and CDR2 FYNNEI. V was trimmed by 8 bases and J by 5 bases, leaving 18 bases between them. This CDR3 is 14 amino acids long. The chain's CDR3 is CASGTQGSLTEAFF. In DNA form, the CDR3 reads TGTGCCAGCGGTACGCAGGGGAGTTTGACTGAAGCTTTCTTT.

The V and J genes are TRBV7-9 and TRBJ2-1, with 8 bases aligning to TRBD1. The germline V gene encodes CDR1 SEHNR and CDR2 FQNEAQ (reference sequence). The CDR3 is 13 residues long. Trimming removed 5 bases from V and 6 bases from J; junction bases left unmatched: 3. In DNA form, the CDR3 reads TGTGCCAGCAGCCTGACAGGGGTCAATGAGCAGTTCTTC. This codes for CASSLTGVNEQFF.

This clone was seen a handful of times. V is TRBV5-6 and J is TRBJ1-5; D call uncertain. The CDR3 consists of 14 residues. The V gene's germline CDR1 is SGHDT and CDR2 YYEEEE. V was cut by 2 bases and J by 3 bases, with 9 bases left in between. In DNA, the CDR3 is TGTGCCAGCAGCTTCAACAGCATCAATCAGCCCCAGCATTTT. Protein: CASSFNSINQPQHF.

The chain carries TRBV7-3 and TRBJ2-7; 10 bases agree with TRBD1. Germline CDR1 and CDR2: SGHTA and FQGTGA. The V gene end was trimmed by 1 base and the J gene end by 1 base; junction bases not matched to a gene: 7. The CDR3 extends over 17 amino acids. The CDR3 loop reads CASSLNAGTGASYEQYF. CDR3 in DNA: TGTGCCAGCAGCTTAAACGCCGGGACAGGGGCTTCCTACGAGCAGTACTTC.

The chain employs TRBV6-5 and TRBJ1-3, with D possibly being TRBD1 (5 bases). V dropped 4 bases and J dropped 4 bases, with 17 bases sitting between them. Germline loops: CDR1 MNHEY, CDR2 SVGAGI. CDR3 size: 16 residues. CDR3 coding DNA: TGTGCCAGCAGTTCCTCCCCGGCAGGGAAAGGAAACACCATATATTTT. Encoded protein: CASSSSPAGKGNTIYF.

The chain links TRBV11-2 to TRBJ1-3; D call uncertain. V lost 5 bases to trimming and J lost 0 bases, with 11 bases between them. Germline assignment: CDR1 SGHAT and CDR2 FQNNGV. This CDR3 comprises 15 residues. CDR3 protein: CASSRALRSGNTIYF. The DNA of the CDR3 is TGTGCCAGCAGCCGAGCCTTGCGCTCTGGAAACACCATATATTTT.

The CDR3 DNA sequence: TGTGCCAGTAGGAACAGGGCGAGTACTGAAGCTTTCTTT. Translating it yields CASRNRASTEAFF. The V gene is TRBV19, the J gene TRBJ1-1, with D maybe TRBD1 (6 bases). The V gene's germline CDR1 is LNHDA and CDR2 SQIVND (reference sequence). The CDR3 consists of 13 residues. The V end lost 6 bases, the J end lost 5 bases, and 13 bases lay between the germline ends.

This chain links TRBV7-2 with TRBJ1-1; 8 bases match TRBD1. The CDR3 runs 14 residues. V lost 6 bases and J lost 5; bases outside the gene matches: 8. In germline, CDR1 is SGHTA, CDR2 FQGNSA. The CDR3 spells CASRPGGALTEAFF. In DNA form, the CDR3 reads TGTGCCAGCAGACCAGGGGGCGCGTTGACTGAAGCTTTCTTT. Full variable domain (outside the CDR3, taken from reference TRBV7-2 and TRBJ1-1): GAGVSQSPSNKVTEKGKDVELRCDPISGHTALYWYRQSLGQGLEFLIYFQGNSAPDKSGLPSDRFSAERTGGSVSTLTIQRTQQEDSAVYLCASRPGGALTEAFFGQGTRLTVV.

V usage is TRBV5-1 and J usage is TRBJ2-2; the match to TRBD2 covers 7 bases. The germline gives CDR1 SGHRS, CDR2 YFSETQ. V shed 5 bases, J shed 6 bases, and the junction held 13 bases outside the gene matches. This CDR3 contains 16 residues. For the CDR3, the DNA is TGCGCCAGCAGTGACGACGGGGGGACGTTGGCCGGGGAGCTGTTTTTT. It is translated as CASSDDGGTLAGELFF.

The chain recombines TRBV2 with TRBJ2-3; no clear D. This CDR3 contains 11 residues. V lost 8 bases and J lost 4, with 7 bases in between. Germline lookup yields CDR1 SNHLY and CDR2 FYNNEI. CDR3 protein: CASGVADTQYF. CDR3 nucleotides: TGTGCCAGCGGAGTAGCAGATACGCAGTATTTT.

CDR3 nucleotide sequence: TGTGCCAGTAAGGGCAGGGGGGAGAATCAGCCCCAGCATTTT. It is translated as CASKGRGENQPQHF. The chain couples TRBV19 to TRBJ1-5; the match to TRBD1 covers 7 bases. Germline V gene lookup returns CDR1 LNHDA and CDR2 SQIVND (reference sequence). Unmatched junction bases numbered 7, after V lost 7 bases and J lost 4 bases. This CDR3 is built from 14 residues.

This rearrangement joins TRBV9 to TRBJ2-7, with a weak D call TRBD2 (6 bases). Per germline, CDR1 SGDLS and CDR2 YYNGEE. Trimming pared 1 base from V and 9 bases from J, leaving 17 bases between. The CDR3 runs 14 residues. This chain's CDR3 is CASSVLPGEVGQYF. The CDR3 DNA sequence: TGTGCCAGCAGCGTACTTCCCGGGGAGGTTGGGCAGTACTTC.

This clone has a handful of counts. The chain recombines TRBV28 with TRBJ1-2; the match to TRBD1 covers 10 bases. Germline CDR1 is MDHEN and CDR2 is SYDVKM. V lost 5 bases to trimming and J lost 4 bases; unmatched junction nucleotides: 4. The length of the CDR3 is 14 residues. The CDR3 nucleotides read TGTGCCAGCAGTCCCCGGGACAGGGGCTATGGCTACACCTTC. This gives the protein CASSPRDRGYGYTF.

The chain carries TRBV7-2 and TRBJ1-1, with 7 bases lining up with TRBD1. V shed 0 bases and J 11 bases; nucleotides not matched to a gene: 6. This CDR3 contains 13 residues. Germline values: CDR1 SGHTA, CDR2 FQGNSA. The CDR3 sequence is CASSLAIPGGAFF. In nucleotides, the CDR3 is TGTGCCAGCAGCTTAGCGATACCAGGGGGGGCTTTCTTT.